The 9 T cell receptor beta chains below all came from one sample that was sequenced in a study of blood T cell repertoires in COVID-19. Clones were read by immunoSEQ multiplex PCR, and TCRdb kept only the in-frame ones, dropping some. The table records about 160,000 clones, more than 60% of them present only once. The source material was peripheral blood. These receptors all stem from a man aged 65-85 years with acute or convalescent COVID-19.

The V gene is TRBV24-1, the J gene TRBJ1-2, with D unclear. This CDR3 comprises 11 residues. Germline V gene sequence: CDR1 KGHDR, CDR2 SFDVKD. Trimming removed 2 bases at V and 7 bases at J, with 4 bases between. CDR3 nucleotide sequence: TGTGCCACCAGTGATTGGGCTGGCTACACCTTC. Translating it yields CATSDWAGYTF.

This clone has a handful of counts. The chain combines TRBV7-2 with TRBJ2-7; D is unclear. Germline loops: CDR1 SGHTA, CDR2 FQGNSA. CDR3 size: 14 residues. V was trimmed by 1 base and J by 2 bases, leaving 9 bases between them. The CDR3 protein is CASSLDYTTYEQYF. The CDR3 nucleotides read TGTGCCAGCAGCTTAGACTACACAACCTACGAGCAGTACTTC.

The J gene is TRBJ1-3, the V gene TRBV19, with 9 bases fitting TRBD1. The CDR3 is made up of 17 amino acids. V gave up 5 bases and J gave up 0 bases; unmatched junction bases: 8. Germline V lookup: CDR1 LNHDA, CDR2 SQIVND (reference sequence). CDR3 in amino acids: CASSSHDRGYSGNTIYF. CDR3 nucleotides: TGTGCCAGTAGTTCCCACGACAGGGGGTACTCTGGAAACACCATATATTTT.

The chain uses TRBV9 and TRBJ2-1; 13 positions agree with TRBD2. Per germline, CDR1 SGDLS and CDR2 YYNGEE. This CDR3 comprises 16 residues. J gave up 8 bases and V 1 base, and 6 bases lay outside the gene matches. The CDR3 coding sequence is TGTGCCAGCAGCGTACCCGGACTAGCGGGAGTCGATGAGCAGTTCTTC. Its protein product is CASSVPGLAGVDEQFF.

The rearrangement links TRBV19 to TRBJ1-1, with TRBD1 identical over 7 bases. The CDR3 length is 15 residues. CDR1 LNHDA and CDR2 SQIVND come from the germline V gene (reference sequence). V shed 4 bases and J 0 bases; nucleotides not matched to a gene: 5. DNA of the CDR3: TGTGCCAGTAGTAGCTCCGGGACAGTGAACACTGAAGCTTTCTTT. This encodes CASSSSGTVNTEAFF.

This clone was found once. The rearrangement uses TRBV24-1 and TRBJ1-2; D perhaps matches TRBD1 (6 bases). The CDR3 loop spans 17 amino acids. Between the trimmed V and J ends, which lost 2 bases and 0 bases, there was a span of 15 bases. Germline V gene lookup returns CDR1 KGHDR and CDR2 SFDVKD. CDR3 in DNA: TGTGCCACCAGTGATTCTCCCCCGGACAGCACTAACTATGGCTACACCTTC. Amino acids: CATSDSPPDSTNYGYTF.

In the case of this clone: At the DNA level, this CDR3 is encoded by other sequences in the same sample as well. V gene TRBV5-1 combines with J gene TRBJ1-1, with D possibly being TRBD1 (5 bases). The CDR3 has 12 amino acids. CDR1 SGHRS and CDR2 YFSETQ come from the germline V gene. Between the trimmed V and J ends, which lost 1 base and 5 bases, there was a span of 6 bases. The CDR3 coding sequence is TGCGCCAGCAGCTTGCAGGGAACTGAAGCTTTCTTT. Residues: CASSLQGTEAFF.

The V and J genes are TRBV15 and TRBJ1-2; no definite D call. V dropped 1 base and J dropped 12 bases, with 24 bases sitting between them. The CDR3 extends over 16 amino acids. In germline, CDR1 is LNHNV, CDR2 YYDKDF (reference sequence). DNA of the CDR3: TGTGCCACCAGCAGAGTAGCGAGGCCGCTGACTATGGCGAACACCTTC. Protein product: CATSRVARPLTMANTF. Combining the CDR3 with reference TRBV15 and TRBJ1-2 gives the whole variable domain DAMVIQNPRYQVTQFGKPVTLSCSQTLNHNVMYWYQQKSSQAPKLLFHYYDKDFNNEADTPDNFQSRRPNTSFCFLDIRSPGLGDTAMYLCATSRVARPLTMANTFGSGTRLTVV.

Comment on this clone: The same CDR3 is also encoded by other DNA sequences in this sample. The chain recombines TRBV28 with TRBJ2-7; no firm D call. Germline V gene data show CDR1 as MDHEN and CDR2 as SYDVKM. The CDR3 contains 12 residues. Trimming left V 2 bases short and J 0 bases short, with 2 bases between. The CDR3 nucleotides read TGTGCCAGCAGTTTACTCTCCTACGAGCAGTACTTC. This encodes CASSLLSYEQYF.